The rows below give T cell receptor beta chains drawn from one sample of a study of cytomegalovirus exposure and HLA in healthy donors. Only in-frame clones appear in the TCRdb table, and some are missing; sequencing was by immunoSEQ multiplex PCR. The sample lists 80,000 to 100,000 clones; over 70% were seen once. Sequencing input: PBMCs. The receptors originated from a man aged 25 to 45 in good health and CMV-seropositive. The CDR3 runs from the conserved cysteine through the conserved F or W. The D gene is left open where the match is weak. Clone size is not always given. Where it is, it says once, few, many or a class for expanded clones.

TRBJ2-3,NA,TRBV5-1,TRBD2,TGCGCCAGCAGCTTGACTAGCGGGGCCCAGGATACGCAGTATTTT,CASSLTSGAQDTQYF
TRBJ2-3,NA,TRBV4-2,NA,TGTGCCAGCAGCCAAGAATGGACTGGCACAGATACGCAGTATTTT,CASSQEWTGTDTQYF
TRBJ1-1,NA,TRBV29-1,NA,TGCAGCGTTGACCTCCGAAGAGGGACTGAAGCTTTCTTT,CSVDLRRGTEAFF
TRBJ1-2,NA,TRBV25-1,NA,TGTGCCAGCAGTGAATTGGGGCAGTCGGCCTATGGCTACACCTTC,CASSELGQSAYGYTF
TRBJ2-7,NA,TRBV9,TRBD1,TGTGCCAGCAGCGCTACCCAGGGGGCGGTTGAGCTGTACGAGCAGTACTTC,CASSATQGAVELYEQYF
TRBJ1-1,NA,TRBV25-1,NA,TGTGCCAGCACCAGGGTCACTGAAGCTTTCTTT,CASTRVTEAFF
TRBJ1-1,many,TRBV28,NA,TGTGCCAGCAGTCCCAGTCCAGGGAGGGCTTTCTTT,CASSPSPGRAFF
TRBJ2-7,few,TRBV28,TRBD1,TGTGCCAGCAGTGCGGGACAGGGGGCCTCCTACGAGCAGTACTTC,CASSAGQGASYEQYF
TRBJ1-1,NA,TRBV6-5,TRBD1,TGTGCCAGCAGTTTGACAGGGGAGAACACTGAAGCTTTCTTT,CASSLTGENTEAFF
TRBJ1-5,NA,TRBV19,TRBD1,TGTGCCAGTACCCTCGCAGGGGGCGCGGGTCAGCCCCAGCATTTT,CASTLAGGAGQPQHF
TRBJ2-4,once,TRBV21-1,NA,TGTGCCAGGGTAGACAGACTCGATATAGCCAAAAACATTCAGTACTTC,CARVDRLDIAKNIQYF
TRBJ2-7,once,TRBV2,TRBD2,TGTGCCAGCAGTGACTTGCGGGGGGCCTACGAGCAGTACTTC,CASSDLRGAYEQYF
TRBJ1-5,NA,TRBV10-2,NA,TGCGCCAGCACCAGTTTTACGTCCAATCAGCCCCAGCATTTT,CASTSFTSNQPQHF
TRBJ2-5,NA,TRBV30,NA,TGTGCCTGGAGTTGGACTTCCCGGCTAGAGACCCAGTACTTC,CAWSWTSRLETQYF
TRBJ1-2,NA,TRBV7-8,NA,TGTGCCAGCAGCGCCGGTCCAGGTATTTTAAAAGCTAACTATGGCTACACCTTC,CASSAGPGILKANYGYTF
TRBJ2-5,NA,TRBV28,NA,TGTGCCAGCAGCTCCCTCGGGGTCATCCAAGAGACCCAGTACTTC,CASSSLGVIQETQYF
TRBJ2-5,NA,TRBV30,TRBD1,TGTGCCTGGAGTGTACTATTGAGGGGGCAGACCCAGTACTTC,CAWSVLLRGQTQYF
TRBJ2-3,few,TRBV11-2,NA,TGTGCCAGCAGCTTATACGGGGGAGGCACAGATACGCAGTATTTT,CASSLYGGGTDTQYF
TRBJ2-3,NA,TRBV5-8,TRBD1,TGTGCCAGCAGCGTGGGACAGGCGGAAGGCACAGATACGCAGTATTTT,CASSVGQAEGTDTQYF
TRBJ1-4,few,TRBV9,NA,TGTGCCAGCAGCGCAGGACAAAATGAAAAACTGTTTTTT,CASSAGQNEKLFF
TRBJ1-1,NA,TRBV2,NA,TGTGCCAGCACCCCGAGGGGGGGCACTGAAGCTTTCTTT,CASTPRGGTEAFF
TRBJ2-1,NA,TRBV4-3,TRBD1,TGCGCCAGCAGCCTGGACAGGGCGTGGGCCAATGAGCAGTTCTTC,CASSLDRAWANEQFF